This T cell receptor beta chain was sequenced for a study of OX40 agonist ivuxolimab in advanced cancers. The overall study: Ivuxolimab, which patients received intravenously every 2 weeks, was dosed at 0.01 to 10 mg/kg. Partial responses were achieved by three patients: one hepatocellular carcinoma, two cutaneous melanoma. The dose-escalation cohort was roughly 83% male, with a mean age of around 60 years, ranging about 23 to 90.

The repertoire was sequenced with immunoSEQ multiplex PCR; TCRdb's copy has only in-frame clones and lacks some. The sample carries some 70,000 clones, around 84% recorded once. The study, taken as a whole, reports: Some nonresponders also had low normalized T-cell clonal expansion.

The germline V gene has CDR1 SGHRS and CDR2 YFSETQ. Trimming took 2 bases from V and 13 from J; bases not matched to a gene: 13. CDR3 size: 16 residues. For this clone: Its antigen is unidentified.

This chain connects TRBV5-1 to TRBJ1-6, with TRBD1 matching 9 bases. This clonotype was sampled from an adult with an advanced solid tumor such as melanoma, head and neck, liver or kidney cancer. Sequencing was performed on CD4+ or CD8+ T cells sorted from blood, taken in a trial of the OX40 agonist ivuxolimab. This chain's CDR3 is CASSFLTGQGFSPLHF. In DNA form, the CDR3 reads TGCGCCAGCAGCTTCTTGACCGGACAGGGGTTTAGTCCCCTCCACTTT.